This paragraph reports one T cell receptor beta chain. Participants reported their clinical history, and cohort assignment relied on those reports. The sample is drawn from a study of blood T cell repertoires in COVID-19. This CDR3 is 15 amino acids long. From germline, CDR1 is LGHNA and CDR2 YSLEER. Trimming removed 0 bases from V and 4 bases from J, with 13 bases in between. Source study methods: For nucleated cells, counts were estimated from reference gene primer amplification. Clones were read by immunoSEQ multiplex PCR, and TCRdb kept only the in-frame ones, dropping some. D and trimming come from the DNA, and the V and J calls and clone size come from that table. This table holds under 200,000 clones, less than 90% found once.

The source material was PBMCs or T cells enriched from blood (not recorded which). The gene calls are TRBV4-3 and TRBJ2-7; tentative D call: TRBD1 (6 bases). This TCR came from a woman in her twenties or thirties who had been exposed to COVID-19. This CDR3 is CASSQDPRGVYEQYF. The CDR3 DNA follows: TGCGCCAGCAGCCAAGATCCCAGGGGAGTATACGAGCAGTACTTC.